Following are 31 T cell receptor beta chains from one sample sequenced in a study of blood T cell repertoires in COVID-19. Repertoires were generated with immunoSEQ multiplex PCR, while TCRdb's copy carries only in-frame clones and drops some. The sample contains 150,000 or so clones, roughly four fifths of which appear only once. Sequencing input: peripheral blood. The receptors stem from a woman aged 80 or older with acute or convalescent COVID-19.

The CDR3 sequence: CSASPGTSGWGTDTQYF. As DNA, the CDR3 is TGCAGTGCTAGTCCCGGGACTAGCGGGTGGGGCACAGATACGCAGTATTTT. The V gene is TRBV20-1, the J gene TRBJ2-3; 12 bases fit TRBD2. The CDR3 extends over 17 amino acids. J lost 1 base, V lost 3 bases, and 8 bases had no gene match. Germline V gene sequence: CDR1 DFQATT, CDR2 SNEGSKA (reference sequence).

The V call is TRBV7-8, the J call TRBJ1-2; no clear D. Germline V gene data show CDR1 as SGHVS and CDR2 as FQNEAQ. Trimming removed 0 bases from V and 3 bases from J, with 8 bases in between. The CDR3 length is 14 residues. The DNA of the CDR3 is TGTGCCAGCAGCTTAGCGCACGGGGACTATGGCTACACCTTC. It codes for CASSLAHGDYGYTF.

V usage is TRBV20-1 and J usage is TRBJ1-4, with D unclear. This CDR3 is 13 amino acids long. V lost 3 bases to trimming and J lost 1 base, with 6 bases between them. Germline V gene data show CDR1 as DFQATT and CDR2 as SNEGSKA (reference sequence). CDR3 DNA: TGCAGTGCTAGTTCGGGAACTAATGAAAAACTGTTTTTT. This encodes CSASSGTNEKLFF.

The J gene is TRBJ1-1, the V gene TRBV7-9, with D perhaps matching TRBD1 (6 bases). The germline V gene encodes CDR1 SEHNR and CDR2 FQNEAQ (reference sequence). Between the trimmed V and J ends, which lost 6 bases and 4 bases, there was a span of 12 bases. The CDR3 is 13 residues long. The CDR3 nucleotides are TGTGCCAGCAGACGAAGGGGGGGCACTGAAGCTTTCTTT. It encodes CASRRRGGTEAFF.

The J gene is TRBJ1-1, the V gene TRBV29-1; D is unclear. Between the trimmed V and J ends, which lost 2 bases and 2 bases, there was a span of 6 bases. The germline V gene has CDR1 SQVTM and CDR2 ANQGSEA. This CDR3 comprises 12 residues. The CDR3 nucleotides are TGCAGCGTTGAACGAGGAAACACTGAAGCTTTCTTT. It yields the protein CSVERGNTEAFF.

J is TRBJ1-2 and V is TRBV4-1; D unclear. CDR3 size: 15 residues. V gave up 1 base and J gave up 10 bases, with 19 bases separating them. Germline V gives CDR1 MGHRA, CDR2 YSYEKL. This CDR3 is CASSQVVATRFAYTF. The DNA for the CDR3 is TGCGCCAGCAGCCAAGTTGTCGCAACAAGATTCGCCTACACCTTC.

The chain joins TRBV18 to TRBJ2-1, with TRBD2 matching over 10 bases. Germline-derived CDR1 and CDR2 are KGHSH and LQKENI. The CDR3 is made up of 16 amino acids. J was trimmed by 2 bases and V by 2 bases; bases with no gene match: 3. The DNA for the CDR3 is TGTGCCAGCTCACCATTACTAGCGGGAACCTACAATGAGCAGTTCTTC. The encoded protein is CASSPLLAGTYNEQFF. The entire variable domain, with the rest obtained from reference TRBV18 and TRBJ2-1, is as follows: NAGVMQNPRHLVRRRGQEARLRCSPMKGHSHVYWYRQLPEEGLKFMVYLQKENIIDESGMPKERFSAEFPKEGPSILRIQQVVRGDSAAYFCASSPLLAGTYNEQFFGPGTRLTVL.

The genes are TRBV7-6 and TRBJ2-7; 7 bases are a match to TRBD2. The CDR3 totals 14 residues. Looked up from germline, CDR1 is SGHVS and CDR2 is FNYEAQ. V trimming: 3 bases; J trimming: 7 bases; junction bases outside the gene matches: 9. CDR3 in DNA: TGTGCCAGCAGCTTGGCGGGAGCGCTAGGAGAGCAGTACTTC. Its protein product is CASSLAGALGEQYF.

The V call is TRBV19, the J call TRBJ1-1, with TRBD1 matching 8 bases. This CDR3 region has 13 residues. The trim removed 3 bases at V and 6 bases at J, leaving 3 bases unmatched. Germline CDR1 is LNHDA and CDR2 is SQIVND (reference sequence). The CDR3 here is CASSIDRGPEAFF. CDR3 nucleotides: TGTGCCAGTAGTATTGACAGGGGTCCTGAAGCTTTCTTT.

This chain links TRBV7-9 with TRBJ1-1; D may be TRBD1 (5 bases). The CDR3 runs 15 residues. The germline gives CDR1 SEHNR, CDR2 FQNEAQ (reference sequence). V was shortened by 4 bases and J by 7 bases, with 19 bases between the two germline ends. The DNA of the CDR3 is TGTGCCAGCAGCTCTATGGGGCGAAATTTCAATGAAGCTTTCTTT. Its protein is CASSSMGRNFNEAFF.

The chain recombines TRBV12-3 or TRBV12-4 with TRBJ1-1; possible D gene TRBD1, 5 bases. The CDR3 spans 13 residues. With 3 bases removed from V and 4 bases from J, the gap between germline ends came to 9 bases. CDR3 in amino acids: CASSFWQGTEAFF. CDR3 DNA: TGTGCCAGCAGTTTCTGGCAGGGCACTGAAGCTTTCTTT.

The V and J genes are TRBV5-4 and TRBJ1-2, with D hard to call. This CDR3 region has 15 residues. Trimming left V 0 bases short and J 5 bases short, with 14 bases between. Looked up from germline, CDR1 is SGHNT and CDR2 is YYREEE (reference sequence). CDR3 residues: CASSLEASGTYGYTF. As DNA, the CDR3 is TGTGCCAGCAGCTTGGAGGCCAGCGGAACTTATGGCTACACCTTC. The full variable domain, rest sourced from reference TRBV5-4 and TRBJ1-2, is ETGVTQSPTHLIKTRGQQVTLRCSSQSGHNTVSWYQQALGQGPQFIFQYYREEENGRGNFPPRFSGLQFPNYSSELNVNALELDDSALYLCASSLEASGTYGYTFGSGTRLTVV.

This chain links TRBV3-1 (or the pseudogene TRBV3-2) with TRBJ1-2; 7 nucleotides agree with TRBD1. V lost 4 bases and J lost 5; bases outside the gene matches: 10. Germline CDR1 reads LGHDT; CDR2 reads YNNKEL (reference sequence). This CDR3 region has 15 residues. CDR3 bases: TGTGCCAGCAGCCCCCGGGAACAGGGGACTTATGGCTACACCTTC. This translates into CASSPREQGTYGYTF.

The rearrangement joins TRBV5-1 to TRBJ1-2; a weak D match, TRBD1 (5 bases). CDR3 length equals 14 residues. Looked up from germline, CDR1 is SGHRS and CDR2 is YFSETQ. Deletions cut 0 bases from V and 6 bases from J, with 12 bases between. This CDR3 is CASSLDTGVNGYTF. In DNA form, the CDR3 reads TGCGCCAGCAGCTTGGACACGGGGGTGAATGGCTACACCTTC.

The rearrangement joins TRBV5-1 to TRBJ2-2, with D perhaps matching TRBD2 (5 bases). Trimming left V 4 bases short and J 5 bases short, with 15 bases between. Germline V CDR1 and CDR2: SGHRS, YFSETQ. The CDR3 consists of 15 residues. This chain's CDR3 is CASSPRGRGTGELFF. CDR3 nucleotides: TGCGCCAGCAGCCCCCGAGGGCGCGGGACCGGGGAGCTGTTTTTT.

This chain links TRBV12-3 or TRBV12-4 with TRBJ1-2; D call uncertain. V was cut by 6 bases and J by 2 bases, with 7 bases left in between. This CDR3 has 12 residues. CDR3 nucleotides: TGTGCCAGCAGCTGGCAGAACTATGGCTACACCTTC. Translation gives CASSWQNYGYTF.

This chain uses TRBV6-1 with TRBJ2-2; TRBD2 agrees at 7 bases. CDR1 and CDR2 from the germline V gene are MNHNS and SASEGT. This CDR3 contains 15 residues. With V trimmed by 2 bases and J by 6 bases, 6 bases remained unmatched. Written as DNA, the CDR3 is TGTGCCAGCAGTGAACTCGCGGGGGTGGCCGGGGAGCTGTTTTTT. It is translated as CASSELAGVAGELFF.

The chain joins TRBV29-1 to TRBJ2-3; the match to TRBD2 covers 13 bases. J was trimmed by 5 bases and V by 8 bases; bases with no gene match: 7. In germline, CDR1 is SQVTM, CDR2 ANQGSEA. This CDR3 is built from 14 residues. CDR3 sequence (DNA): TGCAGCATAACTAGCGGGAGGGAGGGAGATACGCAGTATTTT. It encodes CSITSGREGDTQYF.

This chain links TRBV3-1 (or the pseudogene TRBV3-2) with TRBJ2-4; 7 bases are a match to TRBD1. The CDR3 is made up of 16 amino acids. Trimming at V came to 3 bases and at J to 1 base, leaving 6 bases not matched to a gene. CDR1 and CDR2 (germline): LGHDT, YNNKEL (reference sequence). CDR3 nucleotide sequence: TGTGCCAGCAGCCACCTCGACAGGGAGGCCAAAAACATTCAGTACTTC. Amino acids: CASSHLDREAKNIQYF.

The chain combines TRBV5-1 with TRBJ1-2; tentatively, D is TRBD1 (6 bases). The germline gives CDR1 SGHRS, CDR2 YFSETQ. There are 15 residues in the CDR3. V was pared by 1 base and J by 1 base, with 11 bases between. CDR3 sequence reads: CASSLSGTLNYGYTF. Here the CDR3 DNA reads TGCGCCAGCAGCTTGAGTGGGACACTTAACTATGGCTACACCTTC.

The rearrangement uses TRBV12-5 and TRBJ2-5, with a possible D match to TRBD2 (7 bases). Germline-derived CDR1 and CDR2 are LGHNT and FRNRAP. V lost 0 bases and J 5 bases, leaving 10 bases between the germline ends. The CDR3 is made up of 14 amino acids. This CDR3 reads CASGLVGGGETQYF. The CDR3 DNA follows: TGTGCTAGTGGTTTGGTAGGGGGGGGTGAGACCCAGTACTTC.

This chain joins TRBV27 and TRBJ2-2; the D gene is possibly TRBD2 (6 bases). Germline CDR1 MNHEY, CDR2 SMNVEV (reference sequence). Trimming removed 4 bases at V and 6 bases at J, with 12 bases between. This CDR3 has 14 amino acids. The CDR3 DNA is TGTGCCAGCAGTTGGGGGGATATACCCGGGGAGCTGTTTTTT. Translated, it gives CASSWGDIPGELFF.

This clone was seen more than once but under ten times. The chain links TRBV19 to TRBJ1-1; 8 bases map to TRBD1. Germline CDR1 is LNHDA and CDR2 is SQIVND (reference sequence). V gave up 0 bases and J gave up 3 bases; unmatched junction bases: 12. The CDR3 spans 18 residues. The CDR3 region is CASSIELETGVPDTEAFF. In nucleotides, the CDR3 is TGTGCCAGTAGTATAGAGCTCGAGACAGGGGTTCCGGACACTGAAGCTTTCTTT.

With respect to this clone: One junction end disagrees with the germline gene, perhaps due to a read error. The chain employs TRBV11-2 and TRBJ2-5; D unresolved. Germline V gives CDR1 SGHAT, CDR2 FQNNGV. CDR3 length: 11 amino acids. The chain's CDR3 is CASSSGYSPDF. The CDR3 DNA sequence: TGTGCCAGCAGCTCCGGGTACTCTCCGGACTTC.

The chain recombines TRBV6-1 with TRBJ2-2; the match to TRBD1 covers 7 bases. Germline CDR1 reads MNHNS; CDR2 reads SASEGT. With 2 bases clipped from V and 6 bases from J, the junction kept 9 bases outside the gene matches. This CDR3 has 16 residues. For the CDR3, the DNA is TGTGCCAGCAGTGAACGGATGACAGGGTCCGCCGGGGAGCTGTTTTTT. Its translation is CASSERMTGSAGELFF.

This clone was observed a single time. This CDR3 reads CASTSGGHNQPQHF. For the CDR3, the DNA is TGTGCCAGCACTTCAGGGGGCCACAATCAGCCCCAGCATTTT. This sequence joins TRBV6-1 and TRBJ1-5, with 8 bases aligning to TRBD1. CDR3 length: 14 amino acids. J lost 3 bases, V lost 7 bases, and 5 bases had no gene match. Germline V CDR1 and CDR2: MNHNS, SASEGT.

The chain combines TRBV10-1 with TRBJ1-2, with 7 bases matching TRBD1. Germline CDR1 WNHNN, CDR2 SYGVQD (reference sequence). The CDR3 contains 13 residues. Losses at the gene ends were 0 bases for V and 7 bases for J; bases not matched to a gene: 2. The CDR3 is CASSESNRGGYTF. The CDR3 DNA is TGCGCCAGCAGTGAGTCGAACAGGGGTGGCTACACCTTC.

The J gene is TRBJ2-2, the V gene TRBV2, with D perhaps matching TRBD1 (5 bases). CDR1 is SNHLY and CDR2 is FYNNEI in the germline V gene. This CDR3 is built from 13 residues. V dropped 6 bases and J dropped 7 bases, with 12 bases sitting between them. CDR3: CASRGQESGELFF. The CDR3 nucleotides are TGTGCCAGCAGGGGGCAGGAGAGCGGGGAGCTGTTTTTT.

This chain joins TRBV5-4 and TRBJ2-7; TRBD1 agrees at 9 bases. J was trimmed by 5 bases and V by 0 bases; bases with no gene match: 0. Germline loops: CDR1 SGHNT, CDR2 YYREEE (reference sequence). The CDR3 length is 13 residues. CDR3 coding DNA: TGTGCCAGCAGCTTGGGACAGGGGGACGAGCAGTACTTC. Translation: CASSLGQGDEQYF.

The genes are TRBV11-2 and TRBJ1-5, with D perhaps matching TRBD1 (5 bases). The germline V gene encodes CDR1 SGHAT and CDR2 FQNNGV. V lost 1 base to trimming and J lost 7 bases, with 11 bases between them. The CDR3 has 14 residues. The CDR3 region has the DNA TGTGCCAGCAGCTTAGTAGGGAAGGGGCAGCCCCAGCATTTT. This translates into CASSLVGKGQPQHF.

The gene calls are TRBV20-1 and TRBJ2-7; weak D call: TRBD2 (6 bases). The CDR3 extends over 11 amino acids. Trimming left V 3 bases short and J 6 bases short, with 9 bases between. The germline V gene encodes CDR1 DFQATT and CDR2 SNEGSKA (reference sequence). The CDR3 reads CSASWGVEQYF. The CDR3 DNA is TGCAGTGCTAGTTGGGGGGTCGAGCAGTACTTC.